One and the same sample provided the 5 T cell receptor beta chains below, sequenced in a study of OX40 agonist ivuxolimab in advanced cancers. Method: immunoSEQ multiplex PCR; TCRdb's copy keeps in-frame clones and lacks some. Of 80,000 or so clones detected, around 90% appear once; the ten largest clones hold under 0.35%. This material consisted of CD4+ or CD8+ T cells sorted from blood, taken in a trial of the OX40 agonist ivuxolimab. These receptors were obtained from an adult with an advanced solid tumor such as melanoma, head and neck, liver or kidney cancer.

V and J are TRBV27 and TRBJ2-1; D uncertain. CDR3 size: 13 residues. Germline V CDR1 and CDR2: MNHEY, SMNVEV (reference sequence). V lost 0 bases to trimming and J lost 8 bases, with 8 bases between them. CDR3 sequence: CASSLSFRYEQFF. The DNA of the CDR3 is TGTGCCAGCAGTTTATCTTTCCGGTATGAGCAGTTCTTC.

This clone was detected only once. The rearrangement joins TRBV18 to TRBJ1-2, with D hard to call. Germline loops: CDR1 KGHSH, CDR2 LQKENI. The CDR3 runs 15 residues. With 3 bases removed from V and 0 bases from J, the gap between germline ends came to 11 bases. The chain's CDR3 is CASSPASGPNYGYTF. The DNA for the CDR3 is TGTGCCAGCTCACCGGCCTCAGGTCCTAACTATGGCTACACCTTC.

The V call is TRBV9, the J call TRBJ2-7; D uncertain. Germline V gene data show CDR1 as SGDLS and CDR2 as YYNGEE. The CDR3 is made up of 15 amino acids. The germline V and J ends were trimmed by 0 bases and 0 bases, with 10 bases remaining between them. This CDR3 reads CASSVDPESSYEQYF. The CDR3 coding sequence is TGTGCCAGCAGCGTAGACCCGGAGAGCTCCTACGAGCAGTACTTC.

The chain combines TRBV7-2 with TRBJ2-2; D not certain. The V gene's germline CDR1 is SGHTA and CDR2 FQGNSA. The germline V and J ends were trimmed by 2 bases and 8 bases, with 9 bases remaining between them. The CDR3 totals 13 residues. This CDR3 reads CASSLFLPGELFF. CDR3 DNA sequence: TGTGCCAGCAGCTTATTCCTCCCGGGGGAGCTGTTTTTT.

J is TRBJ2-5 and V is TRBV9; D gene unclear. This CDR3 contains 10 residues. V gave up 7 bases and J gave up 3 bases, with 4 bases separating them. CDR1 SGDLS and CDR2 YYNGEE come from the germline V gene. The chain's CDR3 is CASGEETQYF. The CDR3 coding sequence is TGTGCCAGCGGGGAAGAGACCCAGTACTTC. The full variable domain, completed using reference TRBV9 and TRBJ2-5, is DSGVTQTPKHLITATGQRVTLRCSPRSGDLSVYWYQQSLDQGLQFLIQYYNGEERAKGNILERFSAQQFPDLHSELNLSSLELGDSALYFCASGEETQYFGPGTRLLVL.